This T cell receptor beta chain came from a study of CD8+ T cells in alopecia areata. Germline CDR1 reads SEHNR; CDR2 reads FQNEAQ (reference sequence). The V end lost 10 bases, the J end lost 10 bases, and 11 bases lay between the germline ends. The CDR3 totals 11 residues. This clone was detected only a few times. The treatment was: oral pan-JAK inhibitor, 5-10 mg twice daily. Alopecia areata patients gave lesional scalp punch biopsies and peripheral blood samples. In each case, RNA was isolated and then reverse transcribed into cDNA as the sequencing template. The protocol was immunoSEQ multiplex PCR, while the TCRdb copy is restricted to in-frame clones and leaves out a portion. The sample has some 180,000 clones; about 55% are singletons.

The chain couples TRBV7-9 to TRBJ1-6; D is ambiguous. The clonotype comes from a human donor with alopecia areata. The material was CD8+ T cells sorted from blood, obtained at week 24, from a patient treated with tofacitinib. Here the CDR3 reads CATSAGSPLHF. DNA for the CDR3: TGTGCCACCTCAGCGGGCTCACCCCTCCACTTT. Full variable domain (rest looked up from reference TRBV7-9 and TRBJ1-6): DTGVSQNPRHKITKRGQNVTFRCDPISEHNRLYWYRQTLGQGPEFLTYFQNEAQLEKSRLLSDRFSAERPKGSFSTLEIQRTEQGDSAMYLCATSAGSPLHFGNGTRLTVT.